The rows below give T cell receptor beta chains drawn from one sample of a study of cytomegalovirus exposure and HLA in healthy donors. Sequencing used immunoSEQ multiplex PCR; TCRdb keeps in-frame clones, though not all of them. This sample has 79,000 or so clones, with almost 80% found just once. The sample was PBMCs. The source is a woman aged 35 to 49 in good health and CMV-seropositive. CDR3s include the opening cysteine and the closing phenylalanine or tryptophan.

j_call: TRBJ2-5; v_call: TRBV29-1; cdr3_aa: CSADAGTETETQYF
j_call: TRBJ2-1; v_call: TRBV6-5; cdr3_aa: CASRDWGDEQFF
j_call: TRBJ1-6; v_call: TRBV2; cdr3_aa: CASSGSSSYNSPLHF
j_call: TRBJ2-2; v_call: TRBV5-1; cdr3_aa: CASSFLDYLTGELFF
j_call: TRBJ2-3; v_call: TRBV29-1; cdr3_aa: CSVEARTTDTQYF
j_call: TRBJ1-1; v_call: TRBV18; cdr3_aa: CASSPTGTGKAEAFF
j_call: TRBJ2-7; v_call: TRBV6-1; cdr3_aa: CAISEIGLQPYEQYF
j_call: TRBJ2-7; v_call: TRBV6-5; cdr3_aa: CASSQTGSSYEQYF
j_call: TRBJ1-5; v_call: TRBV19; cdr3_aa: CASSYGNQPQHF
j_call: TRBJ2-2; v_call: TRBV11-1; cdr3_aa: CASSLVSGVGTGELFF
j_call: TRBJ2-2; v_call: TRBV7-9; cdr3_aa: CASSLLTTGELFF
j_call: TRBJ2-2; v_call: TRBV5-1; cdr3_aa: CASSLDSTTGELFF
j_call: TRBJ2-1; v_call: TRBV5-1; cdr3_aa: CASSLDGTFYNEQFF
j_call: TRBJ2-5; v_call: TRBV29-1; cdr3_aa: CSVEGLPGAQETQYF
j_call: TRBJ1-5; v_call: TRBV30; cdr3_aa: CAWRASGGNQPQHF
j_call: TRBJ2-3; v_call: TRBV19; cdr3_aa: CAIRQGRNTQYF
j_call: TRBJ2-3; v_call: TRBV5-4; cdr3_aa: CASSSVRGSTDTQYF
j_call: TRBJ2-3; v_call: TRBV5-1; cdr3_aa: CASSTGLAGITDTQYF
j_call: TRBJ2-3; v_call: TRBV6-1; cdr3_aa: CASNQNTDTQYF
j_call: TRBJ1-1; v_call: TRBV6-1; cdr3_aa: CASRIQGGTEAFF
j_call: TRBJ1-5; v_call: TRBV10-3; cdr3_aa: CAISSHGQPQHF
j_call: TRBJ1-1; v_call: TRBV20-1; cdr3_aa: CSAIPGLRAFF
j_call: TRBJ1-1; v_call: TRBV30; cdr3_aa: CAWNYRGGLEAFF
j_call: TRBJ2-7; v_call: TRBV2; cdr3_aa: CASSDWTGVANEQYF
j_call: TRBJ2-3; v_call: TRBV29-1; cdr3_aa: CSVELAGESLGTQYF
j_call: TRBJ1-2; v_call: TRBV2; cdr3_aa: CASSESGRGYTF
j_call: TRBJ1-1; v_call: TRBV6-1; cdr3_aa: CASSDPPEAFF
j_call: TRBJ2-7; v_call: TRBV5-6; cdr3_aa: CASSPTSLYEQYF
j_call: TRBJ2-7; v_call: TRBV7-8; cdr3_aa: CASSLVQGGYEQYF
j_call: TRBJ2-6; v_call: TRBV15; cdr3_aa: CATNRGGGSGANVLTF
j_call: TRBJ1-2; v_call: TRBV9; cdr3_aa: CASSVRQGHGYTF
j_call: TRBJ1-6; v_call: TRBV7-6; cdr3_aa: CASSLIRDRNNSPLHF
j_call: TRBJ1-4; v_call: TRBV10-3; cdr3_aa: CAISAGALNREKLFF
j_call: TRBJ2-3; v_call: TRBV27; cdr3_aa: CASSPLRGSQYF
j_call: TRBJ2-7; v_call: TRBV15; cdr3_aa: CATSGRGRLYEQYF
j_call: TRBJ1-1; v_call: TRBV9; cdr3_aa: CASSDLVVGTEAFF
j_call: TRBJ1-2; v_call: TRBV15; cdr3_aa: CATSRDRNSPYGYTF
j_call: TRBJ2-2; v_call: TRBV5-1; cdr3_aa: CASSFPGTEGTGELFF
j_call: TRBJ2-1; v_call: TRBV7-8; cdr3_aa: CASGTGERASNEQFF
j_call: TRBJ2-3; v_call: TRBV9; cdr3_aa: CASSQGGGGGTDTQYF
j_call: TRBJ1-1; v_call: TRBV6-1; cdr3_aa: CASSDQARLNTEAFF
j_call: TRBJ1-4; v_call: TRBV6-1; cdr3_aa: CASEGRELFF
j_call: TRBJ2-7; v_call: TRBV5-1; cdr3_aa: CASSLDRDTFYEQYF
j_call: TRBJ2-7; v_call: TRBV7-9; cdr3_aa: CASSRMGGQGNEQYF
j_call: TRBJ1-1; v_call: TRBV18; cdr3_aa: CASSPGQPSTEAFF
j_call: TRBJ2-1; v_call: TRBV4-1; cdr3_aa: CASSLPSSYNEQFF
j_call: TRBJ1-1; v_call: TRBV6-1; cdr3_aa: CASSTVADTEAFF
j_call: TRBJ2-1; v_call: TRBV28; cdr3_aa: CASSSGTSGSVEQFF
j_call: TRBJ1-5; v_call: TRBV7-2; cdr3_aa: CASSLQSSNQPQHF
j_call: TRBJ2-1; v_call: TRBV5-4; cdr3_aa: CASSLAGTGYDNEQFF
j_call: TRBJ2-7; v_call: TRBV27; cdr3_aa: CASSFGDRVIYEQYF
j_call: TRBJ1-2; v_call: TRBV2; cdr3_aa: CASSDPGGYGYTF
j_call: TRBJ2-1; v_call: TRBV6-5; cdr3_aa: CASSLGYGEQFF
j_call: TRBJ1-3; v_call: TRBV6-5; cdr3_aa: CASSSRRSSGNTIYF
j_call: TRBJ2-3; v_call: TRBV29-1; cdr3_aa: CSVGPSGIWTDTQYF
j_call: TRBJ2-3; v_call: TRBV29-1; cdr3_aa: CSGGFSTDTQYF
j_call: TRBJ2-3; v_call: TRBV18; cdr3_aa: CASSPLDSTSTDTQYF
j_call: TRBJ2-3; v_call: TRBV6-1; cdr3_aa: CASSEQATDTQYF